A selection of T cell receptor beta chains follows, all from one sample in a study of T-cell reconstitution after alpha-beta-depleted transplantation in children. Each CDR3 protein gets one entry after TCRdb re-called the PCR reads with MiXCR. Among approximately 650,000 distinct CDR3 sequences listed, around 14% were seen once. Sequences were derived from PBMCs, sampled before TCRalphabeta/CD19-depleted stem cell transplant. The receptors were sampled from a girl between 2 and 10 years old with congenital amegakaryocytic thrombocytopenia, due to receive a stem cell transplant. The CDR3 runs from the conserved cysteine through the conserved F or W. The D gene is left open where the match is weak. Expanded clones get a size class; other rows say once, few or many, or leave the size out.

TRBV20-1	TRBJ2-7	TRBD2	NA	CSAKGRLADTTYEQYF	TGCAGTGCCAAGGGGAGGCTAGCGGATACGACCTACGAGCAGTACTTC
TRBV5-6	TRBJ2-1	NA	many	CASSLEGGLPSYNEQFF	TGTGCCAGCAGCTTGGAAGGCGGACTGCCTTCCTACAATGAGCAGTTCTTC
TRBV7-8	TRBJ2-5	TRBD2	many	CASSRGLAPRGETQYF	TGTGCCAGCAGCCGGGGACTAGCCCCTAGGGGGGAGACCCAGTACTTC
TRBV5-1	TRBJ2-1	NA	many	CASSLEGLNLNNEQFF	TGCGCCAGCAGCTTGGAAGGACTCAATCTAAACAATGAGCAGTTCTTC
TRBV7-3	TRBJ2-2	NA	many	CASSSSRGELFF	TGTGCCAGCAGCTCATCTAGAGGGGAGCTGTTTTTT
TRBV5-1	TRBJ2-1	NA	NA	CASSPPVVATKYNEQFF	TGCGCCAGCAGCCCCCCCGTCGTTGCGACTAAATACAATGAGCAGTTCTTC
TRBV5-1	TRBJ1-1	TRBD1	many	CASVRTGGTEAFF	TGCGCCAGCGTCAGAACAGGGGGCACTGAAGCTTTCTTT
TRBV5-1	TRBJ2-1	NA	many	CASSLGANDEQFF	TGCGCCAGCAGTCTTGGGGCAAACGATGAGCAGTTCTTC
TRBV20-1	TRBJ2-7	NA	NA	CSAKSSALSYEQYF	TGCAGTGCCAAGTCGAGCGCTCTCTCCTACGAGCAGTACTTC
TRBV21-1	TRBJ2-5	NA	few	CASSKDYSQETQYF	TGTGCCAGCAGCAAAGATTACAGCCAAGAGACCCAGTACTTC
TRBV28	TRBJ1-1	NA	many	CASSLRPTEAFF	TGTGCCAGCAGTTTAAGGCCCACTGAAGCTTTCTTT
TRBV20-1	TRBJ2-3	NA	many	CSATPPSLGADTQYF	TGCAGTGCTACTCCTCCCAGTCTCGGGGCAGATACGCAGTATTTT
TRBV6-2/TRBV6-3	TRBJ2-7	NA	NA	CASTTPYSGDLFEQYF	TGTGCCAGCACCACACCCTACAGCGGTGACTTGTTCGAGCAGTACTTC
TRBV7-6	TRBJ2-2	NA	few	CASSFLAGELFF	TGTGCCAGCAGCTTTTTAGCCGGGGAGCTGTTTTTT
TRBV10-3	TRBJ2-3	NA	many	CATWPGPGTDTQYF	TGTGCCACGTGGCCGGGACCAGGGACAGATACGCAGTATTTT
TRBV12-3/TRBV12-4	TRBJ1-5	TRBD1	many	CASSPPGQVLQPQHF	TGTGCCAGCAGTCCCCCTGGACAGGTTCTTCAGCCCCAGCATTTT
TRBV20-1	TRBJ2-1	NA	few	CSVRIRGSSNEQFF	TGCAGTGTACGAATCAGGGGAAGTTCAAATGAGCAGTTCTTC
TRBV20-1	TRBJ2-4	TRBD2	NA	CSARASGTVLTKNIQYF	TGCAGTGCTAGGGCTAGCGGGACCGTTTTGACCAAAAACATTCAGTACTTC
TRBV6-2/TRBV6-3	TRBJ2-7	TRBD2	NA	CASSHPSGSGYEQYF	TGTGCCAGCAGTCACCCGAGCGGGAGTGGTTACGAGCAGTACTTC
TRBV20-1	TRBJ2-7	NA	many	CSARQNNYEQYF	TGCAGTGCTAGACAGAACAACTACGAGCAGTACTTC
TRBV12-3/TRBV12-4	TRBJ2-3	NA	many	CATLRDTQYF	TGTGCCACGCTGCGTGATACGCAGTATTTT
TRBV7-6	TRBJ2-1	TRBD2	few	CASSSAPREGRNEQFF	TGTGCCAGCAGCTCCGCTCCACGGGAGGGGCGCAATGAGCAGTTCTTC
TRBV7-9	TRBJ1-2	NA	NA	CASSLVWVSGNYGYTF	TGTGCCAGCAGCTTAGTCTGGGTCTCGGGGAACTATGGCTACACCTTC
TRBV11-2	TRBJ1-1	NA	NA	CASSLVSARINTEAFF	TGTGCCAGCAGCTTAGTAAGCGCTAGGATTAACACTGAAGCTTTCTTT
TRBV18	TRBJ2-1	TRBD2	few	CASSALAGGQNEQFF	TGTGCCAGCTCAGCCCTAGCGGGAGGGCAAAATGAGCAGTTCTTC
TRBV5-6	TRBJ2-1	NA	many	CASSFDLAPDNEQFF	TGTGCCAGCAGCTTCGATCTAGCGCCAGACAATGAGCAGTTCTTC
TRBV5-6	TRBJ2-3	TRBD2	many	CASSFGASGRATDTQYF	TGTGCCAGCAGCTTCGGGGCTAGCGGGAGAGCCACAGATACGCAGTATTTT
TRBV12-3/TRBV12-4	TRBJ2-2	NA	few	CAIQRGSNTGELFF	TGTGCCATACAGAGGGGGTCGAACACCGGGGAGCTGTTTTTT
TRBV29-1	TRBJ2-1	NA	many	CSVEPGLDNEQFF	TGCAGCGTTGAGCCGGGACTCGACAATGAGCAGTTCTTC
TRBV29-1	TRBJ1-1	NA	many	CSVNPRPLTNTEAFF	TGCAGCGTAAATCCGCGACCGCTAACGAACACTGAAGCTTTCTTT
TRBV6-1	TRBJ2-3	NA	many	CASSPRTGLGTQYF	TGTGCCAGCAGTCCCAGGACTGGCCTCGGTACGCAGTATTTT
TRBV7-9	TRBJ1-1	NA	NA	CASSLGSWVNTEAFF	TGTGCCAGCAGCTTAGGTTCCTGGGTGAACACTGAAGCTTTCTTT
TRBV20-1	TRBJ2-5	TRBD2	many	CSALYPVERGNQETQYF	TGCAGTGCTCTATACCCTGTTGAGCGGGGAAACCAAGAGACCCAGTACTTC
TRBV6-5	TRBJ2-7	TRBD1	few	CASRLRGLEYEQYF	TGTGCCAGCAGGTTAAGGGGGCTAGAGTACGAGCAGTACTTC
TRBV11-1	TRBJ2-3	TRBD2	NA	CASSLDAGTSFTDTQYF	TGTGCCAGCAGCTTAGATGCCGGGACTAGCTTTACAGATACGCAGTATTTT
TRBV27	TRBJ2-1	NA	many	CASSATPGTIYNEQFF	TGTGCCAGCAGTGCCACCCCCGGGACAATCTACAATGAGCAGTTCTTC
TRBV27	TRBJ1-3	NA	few	CASSHLQASGNTIYF	TGTGCCAGCAGTCACTTACAGGCGTCTGGAAACACCATATATTTT
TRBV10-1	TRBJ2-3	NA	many	CASSEPAGNTDTQYF	TGCGCCAGCAGTGAGCCGGCAGGAAACACAGATACGCAGTATTTT
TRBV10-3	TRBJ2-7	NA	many	CAISDQGSGIYEQYF	TGTGCCATCAGTGACCAGGGGAGCGGGATTTACGAGCAGTACTTC
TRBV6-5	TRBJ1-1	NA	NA	CASSYLQGTNTEAFF	TGTGCCAGCAGTTACTTGCAGGGGACGAACACTGAAGCTTTCTTT
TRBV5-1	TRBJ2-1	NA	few	CASSFSSSFSYNEQFF	TGCGCCAGCAGCTTTTCCTCATCCTTTTCCTACAATGAGCAGTTCTTC
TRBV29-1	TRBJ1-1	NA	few	CSVDDWGRTEAFF	TGCAGCGTAGATGACTGGGGTAGGACTGAAGCTTTCTTT
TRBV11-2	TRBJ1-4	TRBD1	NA	CASSPRGTGNEKLFF	TGTGCCAGCAGCCCGAGGGGGACAGGGAATGAAAAACTGTTTTTT
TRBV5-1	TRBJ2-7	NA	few	CASSVSSYSYEQYF	TGCGCCAGCAGCGTATCTAGCTACTCCTACGAGCAGTACTTC
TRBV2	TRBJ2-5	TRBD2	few	CASSEAPGLAKETQYF	TGTGCCAGCAGTGAAGCTCCGGGACTAGCGAAGGAGACCCAGTACTTC
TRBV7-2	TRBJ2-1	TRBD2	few	CASSSPPSGKSYNEQFF	TGTGCCAGCAGCTCCCCCCCTAGCGGGAAATCCTACAATGAGCAGTTCTTC
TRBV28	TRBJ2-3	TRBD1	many	CASSLFRDRDADTQYF	TGTGCCAGCAGTTTGTTCCGAGACAGGGATGCAGATACGCAGTATTTT
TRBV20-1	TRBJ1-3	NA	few	CSARWGGPGNTIYF	TGCAGTGCTAGGTGGGGGGGCCCTGGAAACACCATATATTTT
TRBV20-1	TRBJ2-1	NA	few	CSASAGTRLPNEQFF	TGCAGTGCTAGTGCCGGGACCCGTTTACCCAATGAGCAGTTCTTC
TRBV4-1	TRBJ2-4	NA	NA	CASSQGSAAGAKNIQYF	TGCGCCAGCAGCCAAGGGTCTGCAGCGGGAGCCAAAAACATTCAGTACTTC
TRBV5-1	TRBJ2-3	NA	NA	CASSLALRQTDTQYF	TGCGCCAGCAGCTTGGCCCTGAGACAGACAGATACGCAGTATTTT
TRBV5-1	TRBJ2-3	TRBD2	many	CASSPTNPLATSTDTQYF	TGCGCCAGCAGCCCGACCAATCCACTAGCGACAAGTACAGATACGCAGTATTTT
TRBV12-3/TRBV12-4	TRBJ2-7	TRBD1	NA	CASSLEWGTGPYEQYF	TGTGCCAGCAGTTTAGAGTGGGGGACAGGGCCCTACGAGCAGTACTTC
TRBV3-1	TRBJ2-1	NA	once	CASSQDRATYNEQFF	TGTGCCAGCAGCCAAGATCGCGCCACCTACAATGAGCAGTTCTTC
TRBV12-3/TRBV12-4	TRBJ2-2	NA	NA	CASSKRTVGTGELFF	TGTGCCAGCAGCAAGAGGACAGTAGGGACCGGGGAGCTGTTTTTT
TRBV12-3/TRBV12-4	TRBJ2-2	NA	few	CAMGRIANTGELFF	TGTGCCATGGGAAGGATTGCGAACACCGGGGAGCTGTTTTTT
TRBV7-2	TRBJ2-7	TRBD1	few	CASSLPQGSYEQYF	TGTGCCAGCAGCTTACCACAGGGGTCCTACGAGCAGTACTTC